This T cell receptor beta chain was captured in a study of blood T cells in healthy people across ages. This CDR3 contains 19 residues. Germline CDR1 SGHTA, CDR2 FQGNSA. Sample-barcoded 5' priming and a J-beta primer mix drove a second PCR of roughly 6 to 12 cycles. TCRdb re-derived calls from the 5' RACE reads in MiXCR, one entry per CDR3 protein. The repertoire has hundreds of thousands of distinct CDR3 sequences, 58% of them found once; the top ten carry over 20%. This clonotype was observed a single time. At one end the junction does not follow the germline gene, possibly because of a read error. The source of this sequence is a man in his thirties or forties in good health. Sequenced sample: blood. The V gene is TRBV7-2, the J gene TRBJ2-7; 14 bases agree with TRBD2. Written as DNA, the CDR3 is TGTGCCAGCGGCTTTACTTCATCCGGGACTAGCGGGAGTAACCACGAGCAGTACTTC. Translation: CASGFTSSGTSGSNHEQYF.